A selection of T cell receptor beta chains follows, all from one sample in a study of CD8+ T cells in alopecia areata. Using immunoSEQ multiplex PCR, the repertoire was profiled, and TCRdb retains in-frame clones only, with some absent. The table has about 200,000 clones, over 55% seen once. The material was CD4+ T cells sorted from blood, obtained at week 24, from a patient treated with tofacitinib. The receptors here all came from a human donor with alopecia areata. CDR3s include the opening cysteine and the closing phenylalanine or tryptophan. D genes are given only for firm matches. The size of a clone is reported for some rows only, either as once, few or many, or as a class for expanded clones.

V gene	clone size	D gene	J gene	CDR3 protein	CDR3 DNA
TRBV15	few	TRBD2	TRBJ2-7	CATSRDRFGGDNSYEQYF	TGTGCCACCAGCAGAGATCGATTCGGGGGGGACAACTCCTACGAGCAGTACTTC
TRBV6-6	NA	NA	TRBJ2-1	CASEQSYNEQFF	TGTGCCAGCGAACAGTCCTACAATGAGCAGTTCTTC
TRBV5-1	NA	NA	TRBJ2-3	CASSLDLTDTQYF	TGCGCCAGCAGCTTGGACTTGACAGATACGCAGTATTTT
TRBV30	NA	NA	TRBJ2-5	CAWSVWDNQETQYF	TGTGCCTGGAGTGTGTGGGACAACCAAGAGACCCAGTACTTC
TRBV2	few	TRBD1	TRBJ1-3	CASRPWTGGGNTIYF	TGTGCCAGCAGGCCTTGGACAGGGGGTGGAAACACCATATATTTT
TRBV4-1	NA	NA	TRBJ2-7	CASSPTQIGVNEQYF	TGCGCCAGCAGCCCAACACAGATTGGGGTTAACGAGCAGTACTTC
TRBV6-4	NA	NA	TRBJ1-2	CASRTDSNYGYTF	TGTGCCAGCAGGACGGACTCTAACTATGGCTACACCTTC
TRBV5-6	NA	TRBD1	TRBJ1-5	CASSYSGQGVGSNQPQHF	TGTGCCAGCAGCTACTCGGGACAGGGAGTGGGTAGCAATCAGCCCCAGCATTTT
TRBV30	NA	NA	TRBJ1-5	CAWSVAGNQPQHF	TGTGCCTGGAGTGTGGCAGGGAATCAGCCCCAGCATTTT
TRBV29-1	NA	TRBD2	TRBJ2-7	CSVVPPAGRSYEQYF	TGCAGCGTTGTCCCCCCAGCGGGGCGATCCTACGAGCAGTACTTC
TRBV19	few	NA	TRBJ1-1	CASSTRRLEAFF	TGTGCCAGTAGTACCAGACGCCTTGAAGCTTTCTTT
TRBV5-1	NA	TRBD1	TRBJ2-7	CASSSGQDGSEQYF	TGCGCCAGCAGCTCGGGACAGGACGGCTCCGAGCAGTACTTC
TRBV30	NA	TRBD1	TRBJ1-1	CAWNRGQGEAFF	TGTGCCTGGAATAGGGGACAGGGTGAAGCTTTCTTT
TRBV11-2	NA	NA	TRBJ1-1	CASSADFGGSAFF	TGTGCCAGCAGCGCCGACTTTGGTGGGTCAGCTTTCTTT
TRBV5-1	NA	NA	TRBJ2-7	CASSLVGGVNEQYF	TGCGCCAGCAGCTTGGTTGGGGGCGTCAACGAGCAGTACTTC
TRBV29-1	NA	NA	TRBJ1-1	CSVEEVAGAEAFF	TGCAGCGTTGAAGAAGTGGCCGGAGCTGAAGCTTTCTTT
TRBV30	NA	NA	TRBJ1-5	CAWSSGINQPQHF	TGTGCCTGGAGTTCTGGGATTAATCAGCCCCAGCATTTT